This T cell receptor beta chain derives from a study of vaccination and CD4 T cells after COVID-19. The germline CDR1 and CDR2 sequences are WNHNN and SYGVQD (reference sequence). The V gene lost 0 bases and the J gene lost 8 bases, with 13 bases spanning the gap. This CDR3 has 14 residues. As to treatment: approximately nine-day PBMC culture with coronavirus spike peptide pools or control peptides (ViraFEST assay). Days 3 and 7 saw half the medium replaced with fresh IL-2 medium. By sample fraction, this clonotype is medium-sized. Its target is unknown. At the Johns Hopkins FTIC core, DNA taken from cultured CD4+ T cells was sequenced by way of the Oncomine TCR Beta short-read assay. Each CDR3 protein is one row after TCRdb ran MiXCR on the PCR reads. The sample shows about 3,500 distinct CDR3 sequences, more than 15% of them seen only once.

The clonotype was recovered from a human donor who had recovered from COVID-19. Source material: CD4+ T cells from blood, cultured in vitro. The chain links TRBV10-1 to TRBJ1-2; D is unclear. CDR3 residues: CASSESNRSWGYTF. The CDR3 DNA reads as TGCGCCAGCAGTGAGTCCAACCGGTCCTGGGGCTACACCTTC.